A selection of T cell receptor beta chains follows, all from one sample in a study of blood T cells in healthy people across ages. TCRdb called the 5' RACE reads again in MiXCR, with one record for every CDR3 protein. Counted here are 700,000 to 850,000 distinct CDR3 sequences, around half occurring once; the ten biggest clones make up around 41%. Sequencing used blood. Receptors were obtained from an elderly man in good health. Both conserved end residues are part of each CDR3. D genes are given only for firm matches. The listing skips clone size in some rows; elsewhere it reads once, few, many or a size class.

d_call	v_call	j_call	clone_size	cdr3_aa	cdr3_nt
NA	TRBV7-9	TRBJ2-5	once	CASSLASLKETQYF	TGTGCCAGCAGCTTAGCTTCCTTGAAAGAGACCCAGTACTTC
NA	TRBV6-2/TRBV6-3	TRBJ2-7	few	CASSYSMRGGITYEQYF	TGTGCCAGCAGTTACTCGATGAGAGGAGGGATCACCTACGAGCAGTACTTC
NA	TRBV5-1	TRBJ2-1	NA	CASSFALGFTYNEQFF	TGCGCCAGCAGCTTTGCATTGGGGTTCACCTACAATGAGCAGTTCTTC
NA	TRBV10-3	TRBJ1-6	few	CAISASGGNSPLHF	TGTGCCATCAGTGCGTCCGGGGGTAATTCACCCCTCCACTTT
TRBD1	TRBV5-1	TRBJ1-1	NA	CASSPTGTGLNTEAFF	TGCGCCAGCAGCCCGACCGGGACAGGGTTGAACACTGAAGCTTTCTTT
NA	TRBV6-6	TRBJ2-6	NA	CASSDAPGANVLTF	TGTGCCAGCAGCGATGCCCCTGGGGCCAACGTCCTGACTTTC
NA	TRBV5-1	TRBJ1-4	NA	CASSLLGGMTNEKLFF	TGCGCCAGCAGCTTACTTGGGGGGATGACTAATGAAAAACTGTTTTTT
TRBD1	TRBV11-1	TRBJ2-4	NA	CASSGGTGKTKNIQYF	TGTGCCAGCAGCGGAGGGACAGGCAAGACCAAAAACATTCAGTACTTC
TRBD1	TRBV2	TRBJ2-5	few	CASKREDRGETQYF	TGTGCCAGCAAGAGGGAGGACAGGGGTGAGACCCAGTACTTC
NA	TRBV10-2	TRBJ2-7	NA	CASSEGLRGMVGEQYF	TGCGCCAGCAGTGAGGGTCTCCGCGGGATGGTGGGCGAGCAGTACTTC
NA	TRBV6-2/TRBV6-3	TRBJ2-6	few	CASWRESSGANVLTF	TGTGCCAGCTGGCGGGAAAGCTCTGGGGCCAACGTCCTGACTTTC
TRBD1	TRBV10-3	TRBJ1-1	NA	CAISPLGQGGTEAFF	TGTGCCATCAGCCCTCTAGGACAGGGGGGGACTGAAGCTTTCTTT
NA	TRBV7-9	TRBJ1-5	NA	CASSLANQPQHF	TGTGCCAGCAGCTTAGCGAATCAGCCCCAGCATTTT
NA	TRBV12-3/TRBV12-4	TRBJ2-3	few	CASSSPGTITDTQYF	TGTGCCAGCAGTTCGCCCGGGACCATCACAGATACGCAGTATTTT
NA	TRBV11-3	TRBJ2-1	NA	CASSLEGEGKDNEQFF	TGTGCCAGCAGCTTAGAGGGTGAGGGCAAAGACAATGAGCAGTTCTTC
NA	TRBV3-1	TRBJ2-7	NA	CASSPVTRTYEQYF	TGTGCCAGCAGCCCCGTGACCAGAACCTACGAGCAGTACTTC
NA	TRBV20-1	TRBJ1-1	once	CSARDRSLGTEAFF	TGCAGTGCTAGAGATAGAAGTCTTGGCACTGAAGCTTTCTTT
TRBD1	TRBV5-1	TRBJ2-7	few	CASSSGDLRDRAYEQYF	TGCGCCAGCAGCTCCGGAGACCTCCGGGACAGGGCATACGAGCAGTACTTC
NA	TRBV10-3	TRBJ1-5	NA	CAISRGYPSNQPQHF	TGTGCCATCAGCCGGGGCTACCCAAGCAATCAGCCCCAGCATTTT
NA	TRBV6-5	TRBJ2-7	NA	CAIGTGRGGEQYF	TGTGCCATTGGAACAGGGAGGGGAGGCGAGCAGTACTTC
TRBD1	TRBV3-1	TRBJ1-2	NA	CASSTRYRDSYGYTF	TGTGCCAGCAGCACCCGGTACCGGGACAGTTATGGCTACACCTTC
NA	TRBV20-1	TRBJ2-7	few	CSARSSPSYEQYF	TGCAGTGCTAGGTCGAGTCCCTCCTACGAGCAGTACTTC
NA	TRBV7-2	TRBJ2-5	NA	CASSDKTLGTQYF	TGTGCCAGCAGCGATAAAACGTTAGGGACCCAGTACTTC
TRBD2	TRBV12-5	TRBJ2-7	NA	CASGLVLTLAGVSYEQYF	TGTGCTAGTGGTTTGGTACTAACACTAGCGGGAGTCTCCTACGAGCAGTACTTC
TRBD2	TRBV11-2	TRBJ2-5	NA	CASTGGSGRVKTQYF	TGTGCCAGCACCGGGGGTAGCGGGAGAGTGAAGACCCAGTACTTC
NA	TRBV6-5	TRBJ1-1	once	CASSYPTEAFF	TGTGCCAGCAGTTACCCAACTGAAGCTTTCTTT
TRBD2	TRBV25-1	TRBJ2-3	few	CASSEFSTSGRGRYAYF	TGTGCCAGCAGTGAATTTTCGACTAGCGGGAGGGGTAGATACGCGTATTTT
NA	TRBV28	TRBJ2-3	NA	CASSRSGARGPTDTQYF	TGTGCCAGCAGTAGGTCAGGGGCGCGGGGACCCACAGATACGCAGTATTTT
NA	TRBV20-1	TRBJ1-1	NA	CSARDPGRGGTEAFF	TGCAGTGCTAGGGACCCCGGTCGGGGGGGAACTGAAGCTTTCTTT
NA	TRBV12-3/TRBV12-4	TRBJ2-1	few	CASSLAGTQYNEQFF	TGTGCCAGCAGTTTAGCCGGGACTCAATACAATGAGCAGTTCTTC
NA	TRBV9	TRBJ1-4	few	CASSVGLGEKLFF	TGTGCCAGCAGCGTAGGCCTTGGGGAAAAACTGTTTTTT
TRBD2	TRBV10-2	TRBJ2-3	few	CASKAGLASDTQYF	TGCGCCAGCAAGGCCGGACTAGCTTCAGATACGCAGTATTTT
NA	TRBV7-2	TRBJ1-4	NA	CASSLGFANEKLFF	TGTGCCAGCAGCTTAGGGTTCGCTAATGAAAAACTGTTTTTT
NA	TRBV7-9	TRBJ2-1	NA	CASSLVVGPPYNEQFF	TGTGCCAGCAGCTTAGTTGTGGGGCCCCCGTACAATGAGCAGTTCTTC
NA	TRBV20-1	TRBJ2-7	NA	CSARDRAEQYF	TGCAGTGCTAGAGATCGCGCTGAGCAGTACTTC
NA	TRBV28	TRBJ2-3	few	CASSSEGSTDTQYF	TGTGCCAGCAGCTCGGAGGGGAGCACAGATACGCAGTATTTT
NA	TRBV18	TRBJ2-2	NA	CASSPDLWGLFF	TGTGCCAGCTCACCCGACCTATGGGGGCTGTTTTTT